The sequence of this T cell receptor beta chain was determined in a study of blood T cell repertoires in COVID-19. On the study more broadly: Nucleic acid was either cDNA or gDNA, and it came from T cells, B-cell-depleted T cells, or PBMCs.

This clone was recorded once. The germline CDR1 and CDR2 sequences are SGHAT and FQNNGV. The length of the CDR3 is 15 residues. The junction had 3 bases not matched to a gene; V was cut back by 2 bases and J by 0 bases. Only in-frame clones appear in the TCRdb table, and some are missing; sequencing was by immunoSEQ multiplex PCR. Counted here are about 130,000 clones, about 79% occurring once; the ten biggest clones make up about 17%. Sequencing was done on a sample of peripheral blood. The sequence was collected from a woman between 50 and 59 years old with acute or convalescent COVID-19. This chain connects TRBV11-2 to TRBJ2-7; TRBD1 agrees at 8 bases. CDR3 loop: CASSLSGGASYEQYF. DNA of the CDR3: TGTGCCAGCAGCTTATCAGGGGGCGCCTCCTACGAGCAGTACTTC.